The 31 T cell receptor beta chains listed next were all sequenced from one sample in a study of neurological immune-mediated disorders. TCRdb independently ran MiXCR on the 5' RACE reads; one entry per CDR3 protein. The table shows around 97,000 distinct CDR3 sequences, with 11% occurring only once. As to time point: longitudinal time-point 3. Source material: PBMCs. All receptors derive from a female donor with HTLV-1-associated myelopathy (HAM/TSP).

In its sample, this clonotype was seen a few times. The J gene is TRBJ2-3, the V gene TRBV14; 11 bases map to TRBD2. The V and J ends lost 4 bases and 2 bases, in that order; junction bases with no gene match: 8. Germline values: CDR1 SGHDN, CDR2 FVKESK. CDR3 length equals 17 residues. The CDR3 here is CASSPVGTSGYTDTQYF. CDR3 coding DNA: TGTGCCAGCAGCCCCGTTGGGACTAGCGGATACACAGATACGCAGTATTTT.

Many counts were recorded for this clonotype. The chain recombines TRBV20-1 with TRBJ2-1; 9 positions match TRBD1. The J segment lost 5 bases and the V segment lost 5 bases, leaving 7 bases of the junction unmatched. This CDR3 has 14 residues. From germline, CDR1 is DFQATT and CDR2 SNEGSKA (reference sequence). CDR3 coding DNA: TGCAGTGCTTCTACAGGGGGCTGGAACAATGAGCAGTTCTTC. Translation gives CSASTGGWNNEQFF.

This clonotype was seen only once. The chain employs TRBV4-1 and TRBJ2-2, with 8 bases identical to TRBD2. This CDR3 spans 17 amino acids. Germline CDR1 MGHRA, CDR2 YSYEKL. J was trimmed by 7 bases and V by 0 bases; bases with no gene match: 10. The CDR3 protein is CASSQDESGGLSGELFF. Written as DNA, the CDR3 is TGCGCCAGCAGCCAAGACGAAAGCGGGGGCTTAAGCGGGGAGCTGTTTTTT.

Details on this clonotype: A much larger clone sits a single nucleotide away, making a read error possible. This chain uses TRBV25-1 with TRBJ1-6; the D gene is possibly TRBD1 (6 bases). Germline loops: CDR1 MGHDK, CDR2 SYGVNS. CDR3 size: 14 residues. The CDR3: CASRLTGSNSPPHF. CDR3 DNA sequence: TGTGCCAGCAGGCTTACAGGGTCTAATTCACCCCCCCACTTT.

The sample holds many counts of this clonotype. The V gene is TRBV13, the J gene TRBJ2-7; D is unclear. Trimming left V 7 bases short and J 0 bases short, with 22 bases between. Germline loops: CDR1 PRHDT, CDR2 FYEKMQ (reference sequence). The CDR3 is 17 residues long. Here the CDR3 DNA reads TGTGCCAGCAAATCGGCCTCTTTTGGCAGACTCTCCTACGAGCAGTACTTC. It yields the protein CASKSASFGRLSYEQYF.

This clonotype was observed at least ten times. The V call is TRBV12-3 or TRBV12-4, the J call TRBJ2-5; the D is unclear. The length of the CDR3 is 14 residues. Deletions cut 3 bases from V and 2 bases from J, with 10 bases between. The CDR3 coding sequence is TGTGCCAGCAGTTTTCTGGCGGATCAAGAGACCCAGTACTTC. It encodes CASSFLADQETQYF.

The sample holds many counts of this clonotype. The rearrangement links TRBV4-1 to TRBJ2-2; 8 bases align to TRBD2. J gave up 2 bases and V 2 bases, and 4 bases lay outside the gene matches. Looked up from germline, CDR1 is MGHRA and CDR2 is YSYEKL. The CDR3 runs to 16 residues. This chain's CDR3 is CASSQRGGGNTGELFF. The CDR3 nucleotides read TGCGCCAGCAGCCAACGGGGGGGGGGCAACACCGGGGAGCTGTTTTTT.

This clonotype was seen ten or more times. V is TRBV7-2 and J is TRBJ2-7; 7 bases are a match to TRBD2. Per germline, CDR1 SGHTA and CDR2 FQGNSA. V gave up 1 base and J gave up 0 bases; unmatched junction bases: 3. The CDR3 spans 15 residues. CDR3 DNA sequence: TGTGCCAGCAGCTTAGTGTCGGGGGGCTCCTACGAGCAGTACTTC. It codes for CASSLVSGGSYEQYF.

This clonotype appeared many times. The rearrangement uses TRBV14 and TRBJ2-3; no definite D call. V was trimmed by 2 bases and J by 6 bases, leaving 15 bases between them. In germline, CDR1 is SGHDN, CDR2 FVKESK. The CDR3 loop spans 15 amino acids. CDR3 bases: TGTGCCAGCAGCCAACAAGCTAACCAGCTGGATACGCAGTATTTT. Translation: CASSQQANQLDTQYF.

The CDR3 nucleotides are TGCGCCAGCAGCTTGGACCCCTGGGGCGGGGGGGGCATCGCCGACCTCTCTGGGGCCAACGTCCTGACTTTC. It codes for CASSLDPWGGGGIADLSGANVLTF. The V gene is TRBV5-1, the J gene TRBJ2-6; 9 nucleotides agree with TRBD2. From germline, CDR1 is SGHRS and CDR2 YFSETQ. This CDR3 is 24 amino acids long. V gave up 0 bases and J gave up 0 bases; unmatched junction bases: 22.

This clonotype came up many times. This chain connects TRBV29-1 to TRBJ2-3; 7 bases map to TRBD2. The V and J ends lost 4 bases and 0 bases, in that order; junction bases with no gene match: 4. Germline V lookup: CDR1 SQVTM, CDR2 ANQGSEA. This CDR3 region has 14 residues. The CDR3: CSVGLRGSTDTQYF. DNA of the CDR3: TGCAGCGTTGGTCTGCGGGGGAGCACAGATACGCAGTATTTT.

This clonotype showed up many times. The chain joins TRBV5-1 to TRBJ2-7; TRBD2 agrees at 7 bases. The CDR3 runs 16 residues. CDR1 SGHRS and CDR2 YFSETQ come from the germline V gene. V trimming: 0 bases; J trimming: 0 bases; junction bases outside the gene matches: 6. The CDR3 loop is CASSLGGTTSSYEQYF. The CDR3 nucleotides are TGCGCCAGCAGCTTGGGCGGGACTACCAGCTCCTACGAGCAGTACTTC.

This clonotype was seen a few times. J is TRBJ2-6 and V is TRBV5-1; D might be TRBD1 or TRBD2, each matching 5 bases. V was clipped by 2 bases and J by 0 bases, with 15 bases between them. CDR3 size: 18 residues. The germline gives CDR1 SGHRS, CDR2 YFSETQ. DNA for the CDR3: TGCGCCAGCAGCTTTACCGAGGGGTTGGGCTCTGGGGCCAACGTCCTGACTTTC. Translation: CASSFTEGLGSGANVLTF.

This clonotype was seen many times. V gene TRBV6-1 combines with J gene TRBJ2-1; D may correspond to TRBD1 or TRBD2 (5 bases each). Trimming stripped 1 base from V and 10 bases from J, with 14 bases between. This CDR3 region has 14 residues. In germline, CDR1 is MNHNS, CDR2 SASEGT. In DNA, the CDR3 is TGTGCCAGCAGTGAAGTTCGGGGCACGAGGGAGCAGTTCTTC. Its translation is CASSEVRGTREQFF.

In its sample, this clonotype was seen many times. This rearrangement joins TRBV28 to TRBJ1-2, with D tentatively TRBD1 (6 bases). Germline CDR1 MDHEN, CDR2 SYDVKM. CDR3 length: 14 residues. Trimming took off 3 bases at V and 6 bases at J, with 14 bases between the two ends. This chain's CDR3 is CASSLTTKGDGYTF. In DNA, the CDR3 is TGTGCCAGCAGTTTGACCACGAAGGGGGATGGCTACACCTTC.

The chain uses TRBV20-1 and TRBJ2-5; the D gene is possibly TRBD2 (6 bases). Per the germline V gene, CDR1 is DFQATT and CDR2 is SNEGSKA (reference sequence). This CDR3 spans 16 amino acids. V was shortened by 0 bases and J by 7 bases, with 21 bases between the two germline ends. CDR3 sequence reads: CSARDGWPVHGRTQYF. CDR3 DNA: TGCAGTGCTAGAGATGGATGGCCCGTTCACGGGAGGACCCAGTACTTC.

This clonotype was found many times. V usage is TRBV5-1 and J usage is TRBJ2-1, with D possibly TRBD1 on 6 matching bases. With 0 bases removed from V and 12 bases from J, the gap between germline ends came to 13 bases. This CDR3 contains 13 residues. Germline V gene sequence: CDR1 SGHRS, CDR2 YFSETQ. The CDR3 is CASSLGQATGQFF. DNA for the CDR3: TGCGCCAGCAGCTTGGGACAGGCGACTGGGCAGTTCTTC.

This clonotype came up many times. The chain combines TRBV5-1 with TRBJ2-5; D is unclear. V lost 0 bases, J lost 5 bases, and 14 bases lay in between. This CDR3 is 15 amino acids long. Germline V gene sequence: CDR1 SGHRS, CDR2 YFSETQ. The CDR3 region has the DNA TGCGCCAGCAGCTTGGTTTCGGTCCCATCGGAGACCCAGTACTTC. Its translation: CASSLVSVPSETQYF.

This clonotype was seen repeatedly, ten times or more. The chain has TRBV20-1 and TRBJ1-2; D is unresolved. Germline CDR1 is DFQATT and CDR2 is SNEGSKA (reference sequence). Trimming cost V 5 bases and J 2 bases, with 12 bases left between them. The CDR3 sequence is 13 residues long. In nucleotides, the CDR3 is TGCAGTGCTCGCCGGGGTTTAAACTATGGCTACACCTTC. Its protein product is CSARRGLNYGYTF.

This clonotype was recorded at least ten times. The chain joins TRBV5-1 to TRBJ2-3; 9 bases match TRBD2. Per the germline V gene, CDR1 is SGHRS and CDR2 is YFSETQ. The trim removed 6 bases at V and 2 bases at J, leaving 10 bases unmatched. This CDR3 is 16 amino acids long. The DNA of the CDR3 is TGCGCCAGCAACTCAAATAGCGGGGGAAACACAGATACGCAGTATTTT. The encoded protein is CASNSNSGGNTDTQYF.

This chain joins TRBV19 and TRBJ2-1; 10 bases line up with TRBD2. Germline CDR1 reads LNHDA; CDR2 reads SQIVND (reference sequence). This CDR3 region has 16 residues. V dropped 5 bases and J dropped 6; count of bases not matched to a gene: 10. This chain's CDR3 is CASSLQRGGGRNEQFF. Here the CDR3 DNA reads TGTGCCAGTAGTTTACAGCGGGGGGGCGGTCGCAATGAGCAGTTCTTC.

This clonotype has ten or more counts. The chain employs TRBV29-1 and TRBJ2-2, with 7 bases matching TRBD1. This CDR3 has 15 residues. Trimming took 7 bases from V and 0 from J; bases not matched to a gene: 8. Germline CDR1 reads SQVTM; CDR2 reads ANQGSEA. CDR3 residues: CSARQGPSNTGELFF. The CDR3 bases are TGCAGCGCCAGACAGGGACCCTCGAACACCGGGGAGCTGTTTTTT.

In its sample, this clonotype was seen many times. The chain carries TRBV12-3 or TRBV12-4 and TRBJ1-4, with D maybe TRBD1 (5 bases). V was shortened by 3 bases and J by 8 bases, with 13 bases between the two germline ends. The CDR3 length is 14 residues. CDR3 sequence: CASSFAGTREKLFF. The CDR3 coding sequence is TGTGCCAGCAGTTTTGCGGGGACCAGAGAAAAACTGTTTTTT.

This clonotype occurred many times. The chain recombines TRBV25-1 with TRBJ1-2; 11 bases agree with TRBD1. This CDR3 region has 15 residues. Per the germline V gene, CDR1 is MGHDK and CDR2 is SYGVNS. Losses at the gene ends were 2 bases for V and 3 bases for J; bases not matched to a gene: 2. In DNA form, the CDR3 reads TGTGCCAGCAGTGAACCGGGACAGGGGGACTATGGCTACACCTTC. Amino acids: CASSEPGQGDYGYTF.

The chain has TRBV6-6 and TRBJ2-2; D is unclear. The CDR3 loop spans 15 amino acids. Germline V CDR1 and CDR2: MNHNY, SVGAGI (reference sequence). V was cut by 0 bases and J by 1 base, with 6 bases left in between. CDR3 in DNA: TGTGCCAGCAGTTACTCGCCGGGGAACACCGGGGAGCTGTTTTTT. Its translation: CASSYSPGNTGELFF.

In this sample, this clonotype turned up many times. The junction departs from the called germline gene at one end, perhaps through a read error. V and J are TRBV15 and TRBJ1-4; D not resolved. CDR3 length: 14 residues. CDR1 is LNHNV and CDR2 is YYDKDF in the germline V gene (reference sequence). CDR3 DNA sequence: TGTGCCACCAGCAGAGATCTCACGGCGGCCCTAAGGGCCTTT. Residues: CATSRDLTAALRAF.

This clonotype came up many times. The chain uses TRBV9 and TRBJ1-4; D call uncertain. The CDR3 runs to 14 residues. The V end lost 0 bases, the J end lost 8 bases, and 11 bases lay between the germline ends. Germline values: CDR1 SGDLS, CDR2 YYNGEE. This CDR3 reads CASSVAPVREKLFF. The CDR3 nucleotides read TGTGCCAGCAGCGTAGCCCCCGTAAGGGAAAAACTGTTTTTT.

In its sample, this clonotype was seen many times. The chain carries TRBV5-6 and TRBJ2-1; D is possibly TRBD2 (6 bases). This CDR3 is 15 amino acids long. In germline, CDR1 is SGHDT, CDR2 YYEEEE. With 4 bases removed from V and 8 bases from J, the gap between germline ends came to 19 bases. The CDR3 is CASSPEGASPHEQFF. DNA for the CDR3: TGTGCCAGCAGCCCGGAGGGAGCAAGTCCCCATGAGCAGTTCTTC.

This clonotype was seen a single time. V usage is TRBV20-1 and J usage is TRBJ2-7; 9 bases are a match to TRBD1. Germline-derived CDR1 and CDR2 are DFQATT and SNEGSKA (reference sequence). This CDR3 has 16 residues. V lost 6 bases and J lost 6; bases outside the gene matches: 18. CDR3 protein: CSALLRSPGTGFEQYF. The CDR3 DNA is TGCAGTGCCCTACTTCGCTCGCCGGGGACAGGGTTCGAGCAGTACTTC.

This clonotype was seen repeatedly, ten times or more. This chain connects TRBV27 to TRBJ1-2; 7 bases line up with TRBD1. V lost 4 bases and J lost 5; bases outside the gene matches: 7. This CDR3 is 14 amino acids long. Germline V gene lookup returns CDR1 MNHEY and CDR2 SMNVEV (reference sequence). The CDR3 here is CASSSGQRTYGYTF. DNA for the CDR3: TGTGCCAGCAGTTCGGGACAGCGCACGTATGGCTACACCTTC.

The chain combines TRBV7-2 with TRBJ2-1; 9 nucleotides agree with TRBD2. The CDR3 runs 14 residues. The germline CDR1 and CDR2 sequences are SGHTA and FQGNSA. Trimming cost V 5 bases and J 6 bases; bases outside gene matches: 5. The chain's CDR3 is CASSPNSGGNEQFF. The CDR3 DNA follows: TGTGCCAGCAGCCCAAATAGCGGGGGCAATGAGCAGTTCTTC. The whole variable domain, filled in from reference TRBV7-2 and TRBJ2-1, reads GAGVSQSPSNKVTEKGKDVELRCDPISGHTALYWYRQSLGQGLEFLIYFQGNSAPDKSGLPSDRFSAERTGGSVSTLTIQRTQQEDSAVYLCASSPNSGGNEQFFGPGTRLTVL.